Each of the 4 T cell receptor beta chains below was sequenced from the same sample in a study of long-term antiretroviral therapy in people with HIV. Survey-level resolution applied to immunoSEQ assay v3.0. Assay: immunoSEQ multiplex PCR; the TCRdb copy retains only in-frame clones and omits some. The table has about 33,000 clones, approximately 80% seen once. This specimen consisted of unsorted PBMCs, obtained 2 years after starting antiretroviral therapy. These receptors all come from a woman in her forties or fifties with HIV.

The chain carries TRBV6-5 and TRBJ2-5; TRBD2 matches 8 bases. The germline gives CDR1 MNHEY, CDR2 SVGAGI. This CDR3 spans 14 amino acids. J gave up 4 bases and V 6 bases, and 7 bases lay outside the gene matches. The CDR3 is CASRGGGQGETQYF. The CDR3 region has the DNA TGTGCCAGCAGAGGCGGGGGGCAGGGAGAGACCCAGTACTTC.

The chain joins TRBV6-6 to TRBJ1-5; D gene ambiguous. V gave up 2 bases and J gave up 7 bases, with 6 bases separating them. The CDR3 extends over 12 amino acids. Germline V gene sequence: CDR1 MNHNY, CDR2 SVGAGI (reference sequence). The CDR3 spells CASSYPSQPQHF. The CDR3 nucleotides read TGTGCCAGCAGTTACCCCTCACAGCCCCAGCATTTT.

The chain has TRBV19 and TRBJ1-1, with TRBD1 identical over 8 bases. The germline V gene encodes CDR1 LNHDA and CDR2 SQIVND (reference sequence). The CDR3 runs 15 residues. The junction had 7 bases not matched to a gene; V was cut back by 3 bases and J by 4 bases. CDR3 loop: CASSISSGGGTEAFF. The CDR3 nucleotides are TGTGCCAGTAGTATTTCTTCAGGGGGCGGCACTGAAGCTTTCTTT.

The chain links TRBV29-1 to TRBJ2-2; D call uncertain. V was shortened by 2 bases and J by 5 bases, with 6 bases between the two germline ends. CDR3 length equals 12 residues. From germline, CDR1 is SQVTM and CDR2 ANQGSEA. The CDR3 sequence is CSVEKETGELFF. The CDR3, as DNA: TGCAGCGTTGAAAAGGAAACCGGGGAGCTGTTTTTT.